The following is a T cell receptor beta chain sequence with its context. Unique molecular identifiers were attached to individual cDNA molecules. In TCRdb, the 5' RACE reads were re-called with MiXCR into one record per CDR3 protein. The sample shows about 80,000 distinct CDR3 sequences, about 16% of them seen only once. The germline V and J ends were trimmed by 5 bases and 2 bases, with 15 bases remaining between them. The CDR3 is made up of 15 amino acids. The germline V gene has CDR1 SGHAT and CDR2 FQNNGV. This entry comes from a study of early T cells in non-severe SARS-CoV-2 infection. The material sequenced was whole blood. The chain carries TRBV11-2 and TRBJ2-5; possibly TRBD2 for D (5 bases). The TCR sequence derives from an adult who was a healthcare worker with PCR-confirmed SARS-CoV-2 infection or an uninfected control (not recorded which). The CDR3 is CASSPGIAPQETQYF. For the CDR3, the DNA is TGTGCCAGCAGCCCCGGGATAGCGCCTCAAGAGACCCAGTACTTC.